These 2 T cell receptor beta chains originate from one sample sequenced in a study of blood T cell repertoires in COVID-19. Generated by immunoSEQ multiplex PCR, the TCRdb table keeps only in-frame clones and is missing some. Altogether 200,000 to 250,000 clones are present, around 83% being singletons, with the ten largest covering around 8%. The sequenced sample consisted of peripheral blood. Receptors originate from a woman older than 75 with COVID-19, enrolled during active disease.

The chain recombines TRBV2 with TRBJ2-3, with D perhaps matching TRBD2 (6 bases). CDR1 is SNHLY and CDR2 is FYNNEI in the germline V gene. V was trimmed by 8 bases and J by 0 bases, leaving 12 bases between them. This CDR3 comprises 14 residues. This chain's CDR3 is CASGPGLSTDTQYF. CDR3 nucleotide sequence: TGTGCCAGCGGCCCGGGACTGAGCACAGATACGCAGTATTTT.

V and J are TRBV5-6 and TRBJ2-7; the match to TRBD2 covers 14 bases. V shed 4 bases and J 2 bases; nucleotides not matched to a gene: 8. In germline, CDR1 is SGHDT, CDR2 YYEEEE. The CDR3 loop spans 17 amino acids. The CDR3, as DNA: TGTGCCAGCAGCCTCCGGGGACTAGCGGGGGACCCCTACGAGCAGTACTTC. Amino acid sequence: CASSLRGLAGDPYEQYF.